This T cell receptor beta chain was captured by sequencing in a study of molecular identifiers for immune sequencing clone quantification. The overall study: Replicates partitioned RNA from about 20,000 or 100,000 naive CD8 cells into five parts, sequencing four. Study-level points and caveats: Detection of one spiked Jurkat cell's TCR RNA reportedly worked in 750,000 to 1,000,000 naive cells.

In preparing bulk TCR libraries, previously described methods and listed TCR primers were used. TCRdb independently ran MiXCR on the PCR reads; one entry per CDR3 protein. This sample carries approximately 550,000 distinct CDR3 sequences, about a fifth of them seen once, and the ten largest clones take more than 0.8%. Using a CD8+CD4-CCR7+CD45RA+ phenotype, naive CD8 T cells were sorted. This clonotype was observed many times. Its antigen is unidentified. The CDR3 extends over 13 amino acids. V lost 5 bases, J lost 6 bases, and 11 bases lay in between. The germline V gene has CDR1 SNHLY and CDR2 FYNNEI.

Sequenced input: naive CD8+ T cells from blood, with Jurkat cell RNA spiked in. Subset specified: FACS-sorted CD8+CD4-CCR7+CD45RA+ naive T cells. This chain joins TRBV2 and TRBJ2-4; tentative D call: TRBD1 (6 bases). The sequence derives from a human donor in good health. Some libraries in this study had Jurkat cell RNA spiked in. The CDR3 sequence: CASSFRTVNIQYF. CDR3 nucleotide sequence: TGTGCCAGCAGTTTCCGGACAGTAAACATTCAGTACTTC.